The T cell receptor (beta chain) described here comes from a study of shared clonotypes between healthy human individuals. V lost 2 bases to trimming and J lost 4 bases; unmatched junction nucleotides: 13. This CDR3 is 17 amino acids long. The germline V gene encodes CDR1 LNHNV and CDR2 YYDKDF (reference sequence). Method: immunoSEQ multiplex PCR; TCRdb's copy keeps in-frame clones and lacks some. The sample has 700,000 or so clones, about two thirds seen once. The rearrangement links TRBV15 to TRBJ1-1; 7 nucleotides line up with TRBD1. The sample was memory CD4+ T cells sorted from blood. Subset indicated: CD45RA-negative fraction. The receptor was isolated from a woman aged 25 to 45 in good health. Written as DNA, the CDR3 is TGTGCCACCAGCAGAAAAAGGACAGGTCGCGGCGGCACTGAAGCTTTCTTT. Translation: CATSRKRTGRGGTEAFF.